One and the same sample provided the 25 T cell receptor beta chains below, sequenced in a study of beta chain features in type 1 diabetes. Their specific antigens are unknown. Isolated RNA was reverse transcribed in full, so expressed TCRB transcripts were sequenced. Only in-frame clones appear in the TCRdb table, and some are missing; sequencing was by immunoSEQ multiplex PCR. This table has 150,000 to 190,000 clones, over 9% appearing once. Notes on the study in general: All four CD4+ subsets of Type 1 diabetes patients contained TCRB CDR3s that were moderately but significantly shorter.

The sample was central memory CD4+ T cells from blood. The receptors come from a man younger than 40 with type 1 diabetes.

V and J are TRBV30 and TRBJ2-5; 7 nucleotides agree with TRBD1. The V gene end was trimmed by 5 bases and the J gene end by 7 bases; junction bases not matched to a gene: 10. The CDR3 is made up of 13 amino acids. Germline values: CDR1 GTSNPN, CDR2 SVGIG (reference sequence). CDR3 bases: TGTGCCTGGGAGACAGGGAGAGAAGGGACCCAGTACTTC. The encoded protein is CAWETGREGTQYF.

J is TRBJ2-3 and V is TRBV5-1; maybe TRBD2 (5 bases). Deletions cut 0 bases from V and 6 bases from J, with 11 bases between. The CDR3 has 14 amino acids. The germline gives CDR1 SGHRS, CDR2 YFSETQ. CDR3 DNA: TGCGCCAGCAGCTTGGATCCGGGCGGGGATACGCAGTATTTT. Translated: CASSLDPGGDTQYF.

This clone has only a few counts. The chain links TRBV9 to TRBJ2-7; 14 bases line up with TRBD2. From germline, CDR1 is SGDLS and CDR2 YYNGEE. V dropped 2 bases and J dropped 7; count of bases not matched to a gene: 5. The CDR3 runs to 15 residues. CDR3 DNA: TGTGCCAGCAGCGTGGGGACTAGCGGGAGTGAGGAGCAGTACTTC. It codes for CASSVGTSGSEEQYF.

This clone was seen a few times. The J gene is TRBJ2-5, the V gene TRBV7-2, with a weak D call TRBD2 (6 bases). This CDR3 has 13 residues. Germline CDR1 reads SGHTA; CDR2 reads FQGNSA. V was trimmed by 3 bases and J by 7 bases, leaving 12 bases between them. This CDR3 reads CASSFTSPGTQYF. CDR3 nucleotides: TGTGCCAGCAGCTTTACTAGCCCCGGGACCCAGTACTTC.

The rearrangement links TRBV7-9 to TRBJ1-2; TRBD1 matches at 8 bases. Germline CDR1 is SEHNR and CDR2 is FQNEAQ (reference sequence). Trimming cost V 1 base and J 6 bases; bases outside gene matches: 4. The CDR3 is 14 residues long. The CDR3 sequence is CASSLGQGQDGYTF. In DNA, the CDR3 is TGTGCCAGCAGCTTAGGACAGGGGCAGGATGGCTACACCTTC.

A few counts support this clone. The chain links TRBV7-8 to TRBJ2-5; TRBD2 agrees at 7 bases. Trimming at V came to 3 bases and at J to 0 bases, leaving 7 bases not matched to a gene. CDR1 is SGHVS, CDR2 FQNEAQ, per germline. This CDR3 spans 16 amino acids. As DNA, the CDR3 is TGTGCCAGCAGCTTCTCGGCTAGCGGATACCAAGAGACCCAGTACTTC. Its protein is CASSFSASGYQETQYF.

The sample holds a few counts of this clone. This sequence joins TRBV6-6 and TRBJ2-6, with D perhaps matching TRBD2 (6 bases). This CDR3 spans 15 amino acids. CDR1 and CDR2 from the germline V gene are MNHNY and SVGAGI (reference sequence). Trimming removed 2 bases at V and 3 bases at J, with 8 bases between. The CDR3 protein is CASSYRGGGANVLTF. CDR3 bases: TGTGCCAGCAGTTACAGGGGAGGTGGGGCCAACGTCCTGACTTTC.

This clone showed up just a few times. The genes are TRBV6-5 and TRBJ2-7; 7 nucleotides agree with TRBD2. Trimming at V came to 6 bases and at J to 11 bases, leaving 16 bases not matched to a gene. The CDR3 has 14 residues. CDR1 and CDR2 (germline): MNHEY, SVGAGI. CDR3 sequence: CASRLTQRDWMEYF. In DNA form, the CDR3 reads TGTGCCAGCAGACTAACTCAGCGGGACTGGATGGAGTACTTC.

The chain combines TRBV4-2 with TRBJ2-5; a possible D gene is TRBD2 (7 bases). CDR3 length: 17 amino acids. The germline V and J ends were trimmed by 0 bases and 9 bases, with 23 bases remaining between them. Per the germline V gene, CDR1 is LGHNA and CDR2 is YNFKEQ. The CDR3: CASSQDAGASVRGPQYF. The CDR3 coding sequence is TGTGCCAGCAGCCAAGACGCGGGAGCCAGCGTACGGGGGCCCCAGTACTTC.

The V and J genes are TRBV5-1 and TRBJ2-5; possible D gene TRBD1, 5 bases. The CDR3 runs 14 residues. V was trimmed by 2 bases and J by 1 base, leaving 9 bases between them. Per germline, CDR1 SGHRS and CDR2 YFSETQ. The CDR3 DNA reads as TGCGCCAGCAGCTTTACAGGAATCCAAGAGACCCAGTACTTC. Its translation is CASSFTGIQETQYF.

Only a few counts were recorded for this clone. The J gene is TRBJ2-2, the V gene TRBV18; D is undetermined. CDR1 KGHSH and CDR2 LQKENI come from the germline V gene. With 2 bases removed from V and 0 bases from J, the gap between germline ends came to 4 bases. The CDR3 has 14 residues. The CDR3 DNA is TGTGCCAGCTCACCAGACACGAACACCGGGGAGCTGTTTTTT. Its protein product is CASSPDTNTGELFF.

The CDR3 nucleotides read TGTGCCAGCAGCTTAGGCGGGGGATATAGCAATCAGCCCCAGCATTTT. This encodes CASSLGGGYSNQPQHF. The chain has TRBV7-2 and TRBJ1-5; D might be TRBD1 (5 bases). Trimming took 1 base from V and 0 from J, leaving 10 bases between them. In germline, CDR1 is SGHTA, CDR2 FQGNSA. This CDR3 contains 16 residues.

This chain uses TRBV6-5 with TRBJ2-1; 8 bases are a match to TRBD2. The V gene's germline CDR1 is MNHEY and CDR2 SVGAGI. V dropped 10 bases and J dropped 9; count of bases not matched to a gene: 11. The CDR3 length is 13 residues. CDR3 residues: CATLGGRLSEQFF. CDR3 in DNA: TGTGCCACTCTCGGCGGGAGGTTAAGTGAGCAGTTCTTC.

DNA for the CDR3: TGCGCCAGCGCCGGACAAAGCACCGGGGAGCTGTTTTTT. This sequence encodes CASAGQSTGELFF. The chain links TRBV5-1 to TRBJ2-2; a weak D match, TRBD1 (5 bases). CDR3 size: 13 residues. The V end lost 7 bases, the J end lost 4 bases, and 11 bases lay between the germline ends. The germline CDR1 and CDR2 sequences are SGHRS and YFSETQ.

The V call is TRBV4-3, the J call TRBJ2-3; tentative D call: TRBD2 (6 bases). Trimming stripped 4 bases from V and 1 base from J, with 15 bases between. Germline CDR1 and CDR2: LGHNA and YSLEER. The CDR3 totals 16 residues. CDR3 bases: TGCGCCAGCAGCCGATTGGCGGGGACTGGCACAGATACGCAGTATTTT. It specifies CASSRLAGTGTDTQYF.

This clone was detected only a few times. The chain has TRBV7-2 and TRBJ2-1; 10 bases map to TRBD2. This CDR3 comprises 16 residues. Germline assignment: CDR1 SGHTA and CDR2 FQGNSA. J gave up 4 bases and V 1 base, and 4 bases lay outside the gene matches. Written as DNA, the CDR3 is TGTGCCAGCAGCTTAGGAGCTAGCGGGGGTTACAATGAGCAGTTCTTC. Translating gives CASSLGASGGYNEQFF.

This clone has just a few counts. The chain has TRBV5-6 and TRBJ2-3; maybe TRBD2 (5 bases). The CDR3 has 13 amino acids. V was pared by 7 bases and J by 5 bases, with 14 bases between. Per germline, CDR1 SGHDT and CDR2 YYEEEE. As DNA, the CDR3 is TGTGCCAGCGCGAAATATCGGGGAGATACGCAGTATTTT. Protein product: CASAKYRGDTQYF. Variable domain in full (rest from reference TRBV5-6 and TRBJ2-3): DAGVTQSPTHLIKTRGQQVTLRCSPKSGHDTVSWYQQALGQGPQFIFQYYEEEERQRGNFPDRFSGHQFPNYSSELNVNALLLGDSALYLCASAKYRGDTQYFGPGTRLTVL.

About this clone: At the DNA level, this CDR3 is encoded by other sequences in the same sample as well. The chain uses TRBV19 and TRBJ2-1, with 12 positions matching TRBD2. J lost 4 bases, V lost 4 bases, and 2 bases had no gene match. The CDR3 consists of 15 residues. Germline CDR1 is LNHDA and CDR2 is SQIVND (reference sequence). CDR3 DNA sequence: TGTGCCAGTAGTAACCTAGCGGGAGGGTACAATGAGCAGTTCTTC. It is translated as CASSNLAGGYNEQFF. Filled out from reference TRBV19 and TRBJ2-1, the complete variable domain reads DGGITQSPKYLFRKEGQNVTLSCEQNLNHDAMYWYRQDPGQGLRLIYYSQIVNDFQKGDIAEGYSVSREKKESFPLTVTSAQKNPTAFYLCASSNLAGGYNEQFFGPGTRLTVL.

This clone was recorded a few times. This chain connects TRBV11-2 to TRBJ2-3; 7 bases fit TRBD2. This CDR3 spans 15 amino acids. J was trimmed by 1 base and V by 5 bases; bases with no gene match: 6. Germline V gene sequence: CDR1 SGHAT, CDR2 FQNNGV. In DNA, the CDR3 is TGTGCCAGCAGCCCCTGGGAGGGCGGCACAGATACGCAGTATTTT. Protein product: CASSPWEGGTDTQYF.

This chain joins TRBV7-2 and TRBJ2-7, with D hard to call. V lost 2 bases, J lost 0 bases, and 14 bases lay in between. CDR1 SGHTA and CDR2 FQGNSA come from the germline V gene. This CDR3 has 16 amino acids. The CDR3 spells CASSLFPGGYSYEQYF. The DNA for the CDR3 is TGTGCCAGCAGCTTATTCCCCGGTGGTTACTCCTACGAGCAGTACTTC.

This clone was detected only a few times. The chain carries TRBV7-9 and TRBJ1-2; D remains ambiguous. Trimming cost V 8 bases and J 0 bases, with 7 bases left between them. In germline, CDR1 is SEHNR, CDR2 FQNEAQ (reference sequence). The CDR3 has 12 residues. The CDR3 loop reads CASDRANYGYTF. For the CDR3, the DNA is TGTGCCAGCGATCGGGCTAACTATGGCTACACCTTC.

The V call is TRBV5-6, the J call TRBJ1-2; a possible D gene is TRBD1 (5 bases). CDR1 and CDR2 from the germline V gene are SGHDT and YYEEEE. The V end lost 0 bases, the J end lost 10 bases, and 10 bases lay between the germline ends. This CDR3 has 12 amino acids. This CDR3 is CASSLGQGAYTF. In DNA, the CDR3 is TGTGCCAGCAGCTTGGGCCAGGGTGCCTACACCTTC.

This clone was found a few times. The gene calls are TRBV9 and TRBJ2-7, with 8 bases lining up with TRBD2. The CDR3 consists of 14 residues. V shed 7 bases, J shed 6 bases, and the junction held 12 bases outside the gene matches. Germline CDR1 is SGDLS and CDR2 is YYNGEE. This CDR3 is CASGKAGVGSEQYF. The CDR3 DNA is TGTGCCAGCGGGAAAGCGGGAGTGGGGAGCGAGCAGTACTTC.

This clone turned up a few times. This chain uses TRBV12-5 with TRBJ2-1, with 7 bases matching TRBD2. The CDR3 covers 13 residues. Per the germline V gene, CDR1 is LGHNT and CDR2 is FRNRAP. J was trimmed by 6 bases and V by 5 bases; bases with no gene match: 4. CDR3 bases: TGTGCTAGTGGTCCGTCGGGGGGCAATGAGCAGTTCTTC. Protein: CASGPSGGNEQFF.

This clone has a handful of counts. The CDR3 nucleotides are TGTGCCAGCAGACTAGCGGGAGGGAGGGAGCAGTTCTTC. It yields the protein CASRLAGGREQFF. This rearrangement joins TRBV6-6 to TRBJ2-1; 13 positions match TRBD2. V was pared by 6 bases and J by 10 bases, with 3 bases of the junction left unmatched. The germline V gene encodes CDR1 MNHNY and CDR2 SVGAGI (reference sequence). The length of the CDR3 is 13 residues.